The 24 T cell receptor beta chains in this list originate from one sample, sequenced in a study of cytomegalovirus exposure and HLA in healthy donors. Assay: immunoSEQ multiplex PCR; the TCRdb copy retains only in-frame clones and omits some. The repertoire holds roughly 280,000 clones, with about 86% as singletons. The sample comprised PBMCs. These receptors were taken from a woman aged 18-29 years in good health and CMV-seronegative.

This clone occurred a few times. The chain carries TRBV19 and TRBJ1-5; a possible D gene is TRBD1 (5 bases). The CDR3 is made up of 15 amino acids. The germline CDR1 and CDR2 sequences are LNHDA and SQIVND (reference sequence). V gave up 5 bases and J gave up 0 bases, with 11 bases separating them. The CDR3 protein is CASSPEGVSNQPQHF. The CDR3 DNA sequence: TGTGCCAGTAGTCCCGAAGGGGTTAGCAATCAGCCCCAGCATTTT.

This chain connects TRBV18 to TRBJ2-1; no clear D gene. Germline loops: CDR1 KGHSH, CDR2 LQKENI. CDR3 length: 13 residues. V was clipped by 1 base and J by 5 bases, with 6 bases between them. CDR3 sequence (DNA): TGTGCCAGCTCACCACAGGAGAACAATGAGCAGTTCTTC. Its protein is CASSPQENNEQFF.

The genes are TRBV14 and TRBJ1-2; D is ambiguous. CDR3 length: 11 amino acids. CDR1 SGHDN and CDR2 FVKESK come from the germline V gene. Trimming left V 6 bases short and J 7 bases short, with 9 bases between. The CDR3 DNA reads TGTGCCAGCAGGCGGGAGGGTGGCTACACCTTC. Residues: CASRREGGYTF.

J is TRBJ2-1 and V is TRBV21-1; the table names TRBD2, a call not compared with the DNA. TRBV21-1 is listed as a pseudogene. The CDR3 is 16 residues long. The CDR3 region is CASSKDRTSGYNEQFF. In nucleotides, the CDR3 is TGTGCCAGCAGCAAAGACCGGACTAGCGGCTACAATGAGCAGTTCTTC.

The chain employs TRBV29-1 and TRBJ1-2; 9 bases match TRBD1. This CDR3 is built from 12 residues. The germline V gene has CDR1 SQVTM and CDR2 ANQGSEA. After removal of 7 bases from V and 5 bases from J, the junction contained 5 bases not matched to a gene. The CDR3 nucleotides are TGCAGCGCCGGGACAGGGATTTATGGCTACACCTTC. This encodes CSAGTGIYGYTF.

On this clone: The identical CDR3 is also encoded by other nucleotide sequences in the sample. This chain uses TRBV6-5 with TRBJ1-2, with 7 bases that match TRBD1. V was clipped by 0 bases and J by 4 bases; unmatched bases: 2. The CDR3 consists of 14 residues. Germline CDR1 reads MNHEY; CDR2 reads SVGAGI. The CDR3 reads CASSYSTGIYGYTF. In DNA, the CDR3 is TGTGCCAGCAGTTACTCGACAGGGATCTATGGCTACACCTTC.

The J gene is TRBJ1-2, the V gene TRBV10-1; D call uncertain. Trimming took off 4 bases at V and 0 bases at J, with 9 bases between the two ends. This CDR3 comprises 14 residues. From germline, CDR1 is WNHNN and CDR2 SYGVQD (reference sequence). CDR3 DNA sequence: TGCGCCAGCAGTGGTGGAGGGACTAACTATGGCTACACCTTC. Translated, it gives CASSGGGTNYGYTF.

The gene calls are TRBV19 and TRBJ2-7; TRBD2 matches 11 bases. V trimming: 6 bases; J trimming: 5 bases; junction bases outside the gene matches: 6. Germline assignment: CDR1 LNHDA and CDR2 SQIVND (reference sequence). The CDR3 extends over 14 amino acids. This CDR3 is CASRGTSGSDEQYF. The CDR3 DNA is TGTGCCAGTAGAGGTACTAGCGGGAGCGACGAGCAGTACTTC.

The CDR3 loop is CASSIRIDGEQFF. The CDR3 DNA is TGTGCCAGCAGTATTCGAATAGATGGTGAGCAGTTCTTC. The rearrangement links TRBV27 to TRBJ2-1, with D unclear. Trimming took off 5 bases at V and 9 bases at J, with 14 bases between the two ends. The CDR3 length is 13 residues. Germline V lookup: CDR1 MNHEY, CDR2 SMNVEV (reference sequence).

The V gene is TRBV7-8, the J gene TRBJ1-2, with no clear D. Trimming stripped 1 base from V and 3 bases from J, with 3 bases between. CDR1 is SGHVS and CDR2 is FQNEAQ in the germline V gene. The CDR3 runs 12 residues. The CDR3 DNA reads TGTGCCAGCAGCTTAGGGCACTATGGCTACACCTTC. Encoded protein: CASSLGHYGYTF.

This chain joins TRBV4-3 and TRBJ1-6; 9 bases are shared with TRBD1. V lost 4 bases and J lost 11; bases outside the gene matches: 6. The CDR3 consists of 14 residues. Per the germline V gene, CDR1 is LGHNA and CDR2 is YSLEER. DNA for the CDR3: TGCGCCAGCAGCCCACAGGGGGCCTGGGCACCCCTCCACTTT. This encodes CASSPQGAWAPLHF.

This chain joins TRBV13 and TRBJ2-7; 7 bases agree with TRBD1. Trimming cost V 5 bases and J 1 base; bases outside gene matches: 11. The germline gives CDR1 PRHDT, CDR2 FYEKMQ (reference sequence). This CDR3 region has 16 residues. CDR3 sequence: CASSRKPDRTSYEQYF. CDR3 nucleotide sequence: TGTGCCAGCAGCCGAAAACCGGACAGGACATCCTACGAGCAGTACTTC.

The chain couples TRBV4-3 to TRBJ2-1; tentative D call: TRBD2 (7 bases). The CDR3 runs to 15 residues. The V gene's germline CDR1 is LGHNA and CDR2 YSLEER. Trimming removed 0 bases at V and 9 bases at J, with 15 bases between. The CDR3 DNA sequence: TGCGCCAGCAGCCAAGATGTGAGGGGGGGAAGTGAGCAGTTCTTC. Its protein is CASSQDVRGGSEQFF.

This clone was seen only a few times. V is TRBV30 and J is TRBJ1-5; 10 bases match TRBD1. The CDR3 spans 15 residues. The V segment lost 2 bases and the J segment 2 bases; nucleotides outside the gene matches: 3. Germline V CDR1 and CDR2: GTSNPN, SVGIG (reference sequence). In DNA, the CDR3 is TGTGCCTGGAGTTCTGGGACAGGGGGCAATCAGCCCCAGCATTTT. Translation: CAWSSGTGGNQPQHF.

V is TRBV30 and J is TRBJ2-3, with TRBD2 identical over 12 bases. The V and J ends lost 4 bases and 6 bases, in that order; junction bases with no gene match: 8. The length of the CDR3 is 15 residues. CDR1 and CDR2 (germline): GTSNPN, SVGIG (reference sequence). As DNA, the CDR3 is TGTGCCTGGAACCCTAGCGGGAGGGCCAGGGATACGCAGTATTTT. It specifies CAWNPSGRARDTQYF.

The chain links TRBV6-5 to TRBJ1-2; D may be TRBD1 (6 bases). Germline lookup yields CDR1 MNHEY and CDR2 SVGAGI. There are 10 residues in the CDR3. CDR3 DNA sequence: TGTGTAACAGGGCAATATGGCTACACCTTC. It encodes CVTGQYGYTF.

This rearrangement joins TRBV5-4 to TRBJ2-1, with 11 bases aligning to TRBD1. J lost 4 bases, V lost 4 bases, and 16 bases had no gene match. Germline loops: CDR1 SGHNT, CDR2 YYREEE (reference sequence). The CDR3 covers 19 residues. The CDR3 DNA reads as TGTGCCAGCAGCGGACAGGGGGCTAAGCTCCCGTTGGTGTACAATGAGCAGTTCTTC. Translated, it gives CASSGQGAKLPLVYNEQFF.

This clone has only one observation. This chain joins TRBV25-1 and TRBJ2-1, with TRBD2 matching 11 bases. The V and J ends lost 8 bases and 7 bases, in that order; junction bases with no gene match: 7. The CDR3 is made up of 14 amino acids. The germline V gene has CDR1 MGHDK and CDR2 SYGVNS. The CDR3 protein is CASELAGESNEQFF. In DNA, the CDR3 is TGTGCCAGCGAACTAGCGGGAGAGTCAAATGAGCAGTTCTTC.

The chain joins TRBV6-5 to TRBJ1-3, with 8 bases that match TRBD1. J was trimmed by 0 bases and V by 9 bases; bases with no gene match: 7. Germline-derived CDR1 and CDR2 are MNHEY and SVGAGI. This CDR3 has 15 amino acids. The CDR3 spells CARKDGQGSGNTIYF. The CDR3 bases are TGTGCCAGGAAGGACGGACAGGGCTCTGGAAACACCATATATTTT.

The chain has TRBV7-3 and TRBJ2-5; TRBD2 aligns across 7 bases. V trimming: 2 bases; J trimming: 0 bases; junction bases outside the gene matches: 3. CDR3 length: 15 residues. The germline V gene encodes CDR1 SGHTA and CDR2 FQGTGA. The CDR3 coding sequence is TGTGCCAGCAGCTTAGGTACTAGCGACCAAGAGACCCAGTACTTC. Translating it yields CASSLGTSDQETQYF.

V usage is TRBV5-4 and J usage is TRBJ1-1, with D unresolved. The CDR3 consists of 15 residues. V shed 0 bases and J shed 5 bases, with 14 bases lying between them. Per the germline V gene, CDR1 is SGHNT and CDR2 is YYREEE (reference sequence). The DNA of the CDR3 is TGTGCCAGCAGCTTGGACTGGGGAGTAGAAACTGAAGCTTTCTTT. Its protein is CASSLDWGVETEAFF.

This clone was observed once. This chain links TRBV19 with TRBJ2-5; 10 bases line up with TRBD1. J was trimmed by 5 bases and V by 2 bases; bases with no gene match: 5. Germline V gene sequence: CDR1 LNHDA, CDR2 SQIVND (reference sequence). The CDR3 totals 15 residues. This CDR3 is CASSIYGTGEETQYF. In nucleotides, the CDR3 is TGTGCCAGTAGTATATATGGGACAGGGGAGGAGACCCAGTACTTC.

V gene TRBV6-1 combines with J gene TRBJ2-5; 9 nucleotides match TRBD1. This CDR3 region has 13 residues. Per the germline V gene, CDR1 is MNHNS and CDR2 is SASEGT. V shed 11 bases and J 5 bases; nucleotides not matched to a gene: 9. The CDR3 DNA sequence: TGTGCCTCGGGACAGGGACTATGGGAGACCCAGTACTTC. Its translation is CASGQGLWETQYF.

This chain links TRBV2 with TRBJ2-7, with D possibly TRBD1 on 6 matching bases. The CDR3 covers 14 residues. Germline CDR1 SNHLY, CDR2 FYNNEI. V was clipped by 8 bases and J by 5 bases, with 19 bases between them. In DNA, the CDR3 is TGTGCCAGCGATAACAGGGTGGGCCTCAACGAGCAGTACTTC. Its translation: CASDNRVGLNEQYF.